These 20 T cell receptor beta chains came from one sample sequenced in a study of blood T cells in healthy people across ages. The second PCR ran about 6 to 12 cycles with a sample-barcoded 5' primer and J-beta primers. TCRdb itself ran the 5' RACE reads through MiXCR, one entry per CDR3 protein. The data show 800,000 or so distinct CDR3 sequences, approximately 65% seen once. Sequences were obtained from blood. These receptors were taken from a young man in good health.

This clonotype was detected only a few times. The chain joins TRBV27 to TRBJ2-5, with 11 bases aligning to TRBD1. CDR1 and CDR2 (germline): MNHEY, SMNVEV (reference sequence). The CDR3 contains 14 residues. With 5 bases clipped from V and 10 bases from J, the junction kept 9 bases outside the gene matches. CDR3 amino acids: CASSRGTGGRIQYF. The CDR3 region has the DNA TGTGCCAGCAGTCGAGGGACAGGGGGAAGGATCCAGTACTTC.

The CDR3 sequence: CASSQVRDNYGYTF. The CDR3 DNA reads as TGCGCCAGCAGCCAAGTGCGCGATAACTATGGCTACACCTTC. The rearrangement joins TRBV4-3 to TRBJ1-2, with D hard to call. There are 14 residues in the CDR3. Germline lookup yields CDR1 LGHNA and CDR2 YSLEER. V shed 1 base and J shed 1 base, with 7 bases lying between them.

The CDR3 protein is CATSREPKGETQFF. CDR3 bases: TGTGCCACCAGCAGAGAACCTAAAGGGGAGACCCAGTTCTTC. The chain combines TRBV15 with TRBJ2-1; the D call may be TRBD1 or TRBD2 (5 bases each). Between the trimmed V and J ends, which lost 0 bases and 13 bases, there was a span of 16 bases. This CDR3 is 14 amino acids long. In germline, CDR1 is LNHNV, CDR2 YYDKDF (reference sequence).

CDR3 in amino acids: CAISGGLKGTGGEQYF. The CDR3 bases are TGTGCCATCAGCGGAGGGCTGAAGGGGACAGGGGGGGAGCAGTACTTC. V and J are TRBV10-3 and TRBJ2-7; 11 positions agree with TRBD1. The V and J ends lost 6 bases and 7 bases, in that order; junction bases with no gene match: 14. The germline V gene has CDR1 ENHRY and CDR2 SYGVKD. The CDR3 is 16 residues long.

The V gene is TRBV20-1, the J gene TRBJ2-5; the D gene is possibly TRBD1 (5 bases). The CDR3 length is 15 residues. CDR1 and CDR2 (germline): DFQATT, SNEGSKA (reference sequence). Deletions cut 6 bases from V and 1 base from J, with 18 bases between. This chain's CDR3 is CSAETATNVQETQYF. The DNA of the CDR3 is TGCAGTGCCGAGACAGCAACTAACGTCCAAGAGACCCAGTACTTC.

V is TRBV10-3 and J is TRBJ2-7; no definite D call. V lost 2 bases to trimming and J lost 5 bases, with 13 bases between them. In germline, CDR1 is ENHRY, CDR2 SYGVKD. The CDR3 runs 14 residues. CDR3 sequence: CAISETVSPDEQYF. Here the CDR3 DNA reads TGTGCCATCAGTGAGACGGTTAGCCCGGACGAGCAGTACTTC.

The V and J genes are TRBV25-1 and TRBJ2-5; D is perhaps TRBD2 (5 bases). V shed 4 bases and J shed 2 bases, with 14 bases lying between them. This CDR3 has 15 residues. Germline CDR1 MGHDK, CDR2 SYGVNS. The CDR3 is CASSADFWGQETQYF. The DNA of the CDR3 is TGTGCCAGCAGTGCGGACTTCTGGGGTCAAGAGACCCAGTACTTC.

The V gene is TRBV3-1, the J gene TRBJ2-1, with TRBD1 matching over 8 bases. This CDR3 is 11 amino acids long. V gave up 8 bases and J gave up 13 bases; unmatched junction bases: 7. Germline V lookup: CDR1 LGHDT, CDR2 YNNKEL (reference sequence). CDR3 sequence: CASAQDRGQFF. Written as DNA, the CDR3 is TGTGCCAGCGCCCAAGACAGGGGACAGTTCTTC.

The table lists this clonotype with a few counts. This rearrangement joins TRBV5-1 to TRBJ1-1; the D gene is possibly TRBD1 (5 bases). In germline, CDR1 is SGHRS, CDR2 YFSETQ. Trimming cost V 0 bases and J 2 bases, with 17 bases left between them. The CDR3 runs to 17 residues. CDR3 in DNA: TGCGCCAGCAGCTTGGTTTTGGCAGGGCAAGTTAACACTGAAGCTTTCTTT. Its translation: CASSLVLAGQVNTEAFF.

The chain has TRBV20-1 and TRBJ1-6; D is possibly TRBD1 (5 bases). V was cut by 6 bases and J by 7 bases, with 13 bases left in between. The CDR3 totals 13 residues. CDR1 and CDR2 (germline): DFQATT, SNEGSKA (reference sequence). CDR3 sequence: CSAPGTDNSPLHF. In nucleotides, the CDR3 is TGCAGTGCCCCCGGGACCGACAATTCACCCCTCCACTTT.

The rearrangement uses TRBV5-1 and TRBJ1-6; D remains unclear. In germline, CDR1 is SGHRS, CDR2 YFSETQ. V was clipped by 0 bases and J by 3 bases, with 13 bases between them. The CDR3 has 17 amino acids. For the CDR3, the DNA is TGCGCCAGCAGCTTGGGTGGACTGGAGGACTATAATTCACCCCTCCACTTT. This sequence encodes CASSLGGLEDYNSPLHF. Based on the CDR3 plus reference TRBV5-1 and TRBJ1-6, the full variable domain is KAGVTQTPRYLIKTRGQQVTLSCSPISGHRSVSWYQQTPGQGLQFLFEYFSETQRNKGNFPGRFSGRQFSNSRSEMNVSTLELGDSALYLCASSLGGLEDYNSPLHFGNGTRLTVT.

As regards this clonotype: A junction end diverges from the germline sequence, so it may reflect a read error. The chain recombines TRBV6-1 with TRBJ2-1; 10 bases map to TRBD2. CDR3 size: 16 residues. CDR1 is MNHNS and CDR2 is SASEGT in the germline V gene. In DNA form, the CDR3 reads TGTGCCACCAGTGGCCCAAGCGGGAGGGCTTACAATGAGCAGTTCTTC. It translates to CATSGPSGRAYNEQFF.

This clonotype was counted between two and nine times. The chain carries TRBV12-3 or TRBV12-4 and TRBJ2-3, with 11 positions matching TRBD1. The CDR3 loop spans 15 amino acids. V lost 6 bases to trimming and J lost 4 bases; unmatched junction nucleotides: 6. The CDR3 DNA reads as TGTGCCAGCAGCTCCCGGGACAGGGGGGCAGATACGCAGTATTTT. Protein: CASSSRDRGADTQYF.

The CDR3 sequence is CSARDKGGVSYNEQFF. The CDR3 DNA is TGCAGTGCTAGAGATAAGGGGGGCGTCTCCTACAATGAGCAGTTCTTC. This rearrangement joins TRBV20-1 to TRBJ2-1, with D tentatively TRBD1 or TRBD2 (6 bases each). The CDR3 spans 16 residues. V was shortened by 0 bases and J by 0 bases, with 12 bases between the two germline ends. The germline V gene encodes CDR1 DFQATT and CDR2 SNEGSKA (reference sequence).

This clonotype was counted between two and nine times. The rearrangement uses TRBV7-3 and TRBJ1-6; D is unclear. In germline, CDR1 is SGHTA, CDR2 FQGTGA. CDR3 size: 13 residues. Trimming took off 3 bases at V and 7 bases at J, with 7 bases between the two ends. Here the CDR3 reads CASSFSRNSPLHF. As DNA, the CDR3 is TGTGCCAGCAGCTTTTCTAGGAATTCACCCCTCCACTTT.

The genes are TRBV7-8 and TRBJ2-5; 7 nucleotides agree with TRBD1. The CDR3 covers 16 residues. With V trimmed by 1 base and J by 6 bases, 11 bases remained unmatched. The V gene's germline CDR1 is SGHVS and CDR2 FQNEAQ. In nucleotides, the CDR3 is TGTGCCAGCAGCTTAGTGTGGGACAGAAGCGGCAAGACCCAGTACTTC. Its translation: CASSLVWDRSGKTQYF.

The count of this clonotype is one. One end of the junction varies from germline; a read error may be responsible. This chain uses TRBV20-1 with TRBJ1-4, with D uncertain. The CDR3 has 14 residues. Germline CDR1 and CDR2: DFQATT and SNEGSKA (reference sequence). CDR3: CSARAQATNGKLFF. CDR3 DNA sequence: TGCAGTGCTAGAGCCCAGGCAACTAATGGAAAACTGTTTTTT.

The chain uses TRBV5-1 and TRBJ2-7; D gene ambiguous. The V end was cut by 1 base, the J end by 3 bases, with 8 bases between. Germline values: CDR1 SGHRS, CDR2 YFSETQ. The length of the CDR3 is 13 residues. CDR3 amino acids: CASSLTAHYEQYF. The CDR3 bases are TGCGCCAGCAGCTTGACAGCTCACTACGAGCAGTACTTC.

This clonotype occurred a few times. The chain joins TRBV15 to TRBJ1-1; D is unresolved. The CDR3 runs to 12 residues. The germline gives CDR1 LNHNV, CDR2 YYDKDF (reference sequence). V was shortened by 8 bases and J by 0 bases, with 7 bases between the two germline ends. CDR3 in DNA: TGTGCCACCGGGCTCTTGAACACTGAAGCTTTCTTT. It is translated as CATGLLNTEAFF.

This chain connects TRBV6-6 to TRBJ2-7; no clear D. Trimming cost V 5 bases and J 2 bases, with 7 bases left between them. Germline V CDR1 and CDR2: MNHNY, SVGAGI (reference sequence). CDR3 length equals 12 residues. The CDR3 is CASSGGAYEQYF. The CDR3 nucleotides read TGTGCCAGCAGTGGCGGCGCCTACGAGCAGTACTTC.